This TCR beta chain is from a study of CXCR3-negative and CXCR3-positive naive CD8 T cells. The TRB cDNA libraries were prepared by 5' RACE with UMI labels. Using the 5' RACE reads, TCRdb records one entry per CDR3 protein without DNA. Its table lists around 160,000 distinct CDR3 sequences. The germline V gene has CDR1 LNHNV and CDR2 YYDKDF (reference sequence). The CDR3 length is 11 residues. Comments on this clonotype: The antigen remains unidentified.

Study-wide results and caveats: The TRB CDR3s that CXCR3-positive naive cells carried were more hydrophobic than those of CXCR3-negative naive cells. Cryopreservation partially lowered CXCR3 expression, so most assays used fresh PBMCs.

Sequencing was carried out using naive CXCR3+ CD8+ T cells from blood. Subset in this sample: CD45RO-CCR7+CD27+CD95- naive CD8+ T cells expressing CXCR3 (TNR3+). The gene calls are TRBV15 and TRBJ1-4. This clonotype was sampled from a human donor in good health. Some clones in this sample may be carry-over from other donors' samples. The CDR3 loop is CATKWGEKLFF.